The clone carrying this T cell receptor beta chain has a handful of counts. The data are from a study of T-cell memory formation after mild COVID-19. 5'RACE, which relied on constant-segment primers, yielded TCR alpha and TCR beta cDNA libraries carrying sample barcodes and UMIs. From the 5' RACE reads, TCRdb called clonotypes with MiXCR, one entry per CDR3 protein. There are 110,000 or so distinct CDR3 sequences in the sample; about 24% occur only once, and about 42% lies in the top ten. The CDR3 is 17 amino acids. CDR1 is LGHDT, CDR2 YNNKEL, per germline (reference sequence). V lost 4 bases and J lost 3, with 18 bases in between.

Material for sequencing was PBMCs or a T cell subset sorted from them (not recorded which). The chain joins TRBV3-1 to TRBJ2-2; TRBD2 is a possible D gene (5 bases). This sequence originates from a man younger than 30 who had mild COVID-19 (a few samples of this study predate the infection). Cell type and time point are not known. The CDR3 region has the DNA TGTGCCAGCAGCCGGCAGCAGAGGGAAGGTGACACCGGGGAGCTGTTTTTT. The encoded protein is CASSRQQREGDTGELFF.